The 11 T cell receptor beta chains below were found in one sample sequenced in a study of blood T cell repertoires in COVID-19 (dated by TCRdb to 2019 to 2021). Receptor amplification or capture employed the immunoSEQ multiplex PCR assay. TCRdb took this table from immuneACCESS and kept in-frame rearrangements with V and J called. Such tables lack part of the clones; where checked against another copy, unresolved V genes explain under half of the gap, and the rest is unexplained. The sample data list roughly 130,000 clones, and about 76% of these were observed just once. 4% to 5% of the sample rests with the top ten. Material for sequencing was peripheral blood. The receptors shown here come from a woman in her seventies with COVID-19, enrolled during active disease.

The sample holds one count of this clone. The CDR3 here is CASRCGTGKRISNQPQHF. The CDR3 region has the DNA TGTGCCAGCAGGTGCGGGACAGGAAAACGAATCAGCAATCAGCCCCAGCATTTT. The chain carries TRBV9 and TRBJ1-5; TRBD1 matches 8 bases. The length of the CDR3 is 18 residues. V trimming: 5 bases; J trimming: 1 base; junction bases outside the gene matches: 14. Germline loops: CDR1 SGDLS, CDR2 YYNGEE.

The chain employs TRBV10-3 and TRBJ1-2; 10 bases line up with TRBD1. V lost 4 bases, J lost 8 bases, and 4 bases stayed unmatched. Germline-derived CDR1 and CDR2 are ENHRY and SYGVKD. CDR3 length equals 13 residues. CDR3 DNA: TGTGCCATCAGTGGGGGACAGGGGAAGGGCTACACCTTC. Translated, it gives CAISGGQGKGYTF.

This clone was recorded once. The chain recombines TRBV7-2 with TRBJ2-7; 13 nucleotides align to TRBD2. CDR3 length: 15 amino acids. Germline V CDR1 and CDR2: SGHTA, FQGNSA. V dropped 5 bases and J dropped 2; count of bases not matched to a gene: 3. CDR3: CASSTGLAGTYEQYF. The CDR3 region has the DNA TGTGCCAGCAGCACGGGACTAGCGGGGACCTACGAGCAGTACTTC.

The chain is built from TRBV19 and TRBJ2-5; 7 positions match TRBD1. The CDR3 has 13 amino acids. Losses at the gene ends were 3 bases for V and 4 bases for J; bases not matched to a gene: 2. Germline V lookup: CDR1 LNHDA, CDR2 SQIVND (reference sequence). In DNA form, the CDR3 reads TGTGCCAGTAGTATCCGGGACAGAGAGACCCAGTACTTC. Its translation is CASSIRDRETQYF.

This clone was counted between two and nine times. The V call is TRBV6-2 or TRBV6-3, the J call TRBJ2-5, with 8 bases aligning to TRBD2. Per germline, CDR1 MNHEY and CDR2 SVGEGT. V lost 5 bases and J lost 2; bases outside the gene matches: 19. CDR3 length equals 19 residues. The CDR3 spells CASSLPGGGWRTVQETQYF. In DNA form, the CDR3 reads TGTGCCAGCAGTCTCCCGGGGGGGGGTTGGCGGACCGTACAAGAGACCCAGTACTTC.

This clone was counted a few times. CDR3 coding DNA: TGTGCCAGCAGTGAAGAACAGGGGGCCAAGCAGTACTTC. Its protein product is CASSEEQGAKQYF. The gene calls are TRBV6-1 and TRBJ2-7, with TRBD1 matching over 9 bases. Germline trimming cut 1 base from V and 8 bases from J; bases unmatched to any gene: 3. The germline V gene encodes CDR1 MNHNS and CDR2 SASEGT. CDR3 length: 13 residues.

This clone was found a few times. The rearrangement uses TRBV2 and TRBJ2-1; 8 bases fit TRBD1. CDR1 is SNHLY and CDR2 is FYNNEI in the germline V gene. Trimming cost V 6 bases and J 8 bases; bases outside gene matches: 6. CDR3 length equals 13 residues. CDR3 residues: CASSLDRGDEQFF. The CDR3 DNA is TGTGCCAGCAGCCTCGACAGGGGCGATGAGCAGTTCTTC.

This clone was seen a single time. The chain couples TRBV19 to TRBJ2-2, with 7 positions matching TRBD1. This CDR3 is 14 amino acids long. V lost 7 bases to trimming and J lost 2 bases; unmatched junction nucleotides: 4. CDR1 and CDR2 from the germline V gene are LNHDA and SQIVND (reference sequence). CDR3 DNA: TGTGCCAGTAACAGGGGACAAAACACCGGGGAGCTGTTTTTT. Translated: CASNRGQNTGELFF.

The chain joins TRBV30 to TRBJ1-2, with TRBD1 as a possible D gene (6 bases). V lost 1 base, J lost 3 bases, and 12 bases lay in between. Looked up from germline, CDR1 is GTSNPN and CDR2 is SVGIG (reference sequence). The CDR3 covers 14 residues. The CDR3 reads CAWSGGGGDYGYTF. The CDR3 DNA sequence: TGTGCCTGGAGTGGGGGAGGGGGTGACTATGGCTACACCTTC.

This sequence joins TRBV7-2 and TRBJ2-1; TRBD2 agrees at 10 bases. J lost 9 bases, V lost 4 bases, and 12 bases had no gene match. The CDR3 consists of 16 residues. Per the germline V gene, CDR1 is SGHTA and CDR2 is FQGNSA. In DNA, the CDR3 is TGTGCCAGCAGCTCCAGGCGAGCGGGGGGGCCCCGTGAGCAGTTCTTC. Its translation is CASSSRRAGGPREQFF.

CDR3 in DNA: TGCGCCAGCAGCTTGGCTACAGGGGGCGCGGAGGGCTACACCTTC. Encoded protein: CASSLATGGAEGYTF. The chain carries TRBV5-1 and TRBJ1-2; 9 positions agree with TRBD1. CDR3 length equals 15 residues. Per germline, CDR1 SGHRS and CDR2 YFSETQ. Losses at the gene ends were 0 bases for V and 8 bases for J; bases not matched to a gene: 8.